This T cell receptor beta chain was sequenced during a study of CD8 T cells in ankylosing spondylitis. The study's findings and limits: Certain motif variants had earlier appeared in reactive arthritis synovial fluid and blood. Blood of patients with ankylosing spondylitis appeared to be characterized by a TCR beta motif of several highly homologous variants.

One entry per CDR3 protein results from TCRdb running MiXCR on the 5' RACE reads. Seen here are some 840,000 distinct CDR3 sequences, 12% observed once, and the top ten hold about 0.5%. The CDR3 has 14 amino acids. Trimming pared 7 bases from V and 1 base from J, leaving 13 bases between. The V gene's germline CDR1 is MNHNS and CDR2 SASEGT. This clonotype has ten or more counts. The target antigen is unknown. This chain connects TRBV6-1 to TRBJ1-1; the D gene is possibly TRBD1 (6 bases). The sequence came from a male donor with ankylosing spondylitis. Sequencing was performed on blood, either unsorted or a sorted T cell fraction (not recorded which). The CDR3 DNA reads as TGTGCCAGCACCATTAGGACAGCGAACACTGAAGCTTTCTTT. Its translation is CASTIRTANTEAFF.